This entry is about one T cell receptor beta chain. Its antigen remains undetermined. Nothing much larger sits one base from this clone, and base qualities are not available. This sample is part of a study of shared clonotypes between healthy human individuals (dated by TCRdb to about 2020). Background for the entire study: The cohort comprised a couple of women and a few men aged 18 to 49 years. For each donor, CD4 naive and CD4 memory were each run on three plates, CD8 naive on two plates, and CD8 memory on one plate. To estimate repertoire size and how much clonotypes are shared between individuals, the study performed deep sequencing of blood TCR repertoires from roughly five healthy adults. To increase sequencing depth and limit assay-specific biases, different laboratories used diverse techniques to prepare libraries and sequence TCR repertoires. Between about 0.85 and 9.5 billion PBMCs per donor were obtained by leukapheresis. Overall results and qualifications from the work: Even with the large sequencing depth, rarefaction of the sorted-subset datasets indicated that sequencing was incomplete. Higher generation probabilities were observed for clonotypes shared by all four sorted-subset donors than for non-shared clonotypes. When a handful of donors were compared, the shared fraction of clonotypes was about 5% for naive CD4, approximately 3.5% for naive CD8, 2.3% for memory CD4, and around 0.4% for memory CD8. Pairwise subsampling led to the expectation that sequencing depth would affect the degree of clonotype sharing among donors. Sampling was limited to blood, and TCR repertoires in tissue likely differ from TCR repertoires in blood. The small number of donors limited the genetic and exposure-history diversity represented. Naive subsets generally had larger estimated clonotype richness than memory subsets.

Using the deep immunoSEQ assay, multiplex PCR amplified TCR CDR3 regions from genomic DNA. Extracted genomic DNA from each cell subset was spread evenly across all wells of several immunoSEQ 96-well plates, with each plate serving as a replicate. Each replicate PCR for sorted subsets received around 200 ng genomic DNA, equal to roughly 29,000 T cell genomes. Purified libraries were measured with a Qubit 3.0 fluorometer, size-checked on a Bioanalyzer 2100, and measured again with the KAPA Library Quantification kit. Every immunoSEQ 96-well plate was sequenced on a separate single-read 150-cycle Illumina NextSeq 550 flow cell. The authors' pipeline ran thus. The immunoSEQ output contained only junctional sequences without quality scores, so filtering could not match that applied to full-length reads. Sequences were annotated with PyIR, a Python wrapper for IgBLAST v1.9, and V/J genes and CDR3 were assigned using IMGT germline references. Any read was removed if the V/J assignment was weak (E-value above 1e-6), the CDR3 was missing, or the read contained stop codons, out-of-frame junctions, or ambiguous translated residues. V3J clonotypes were defined as sequences sharing the same inferred V gene, J gene, and CDR3 amino acid sequence. Percentage overlap between repertoires was calculated by dividing the number of shared unique clonotypes by the size of the smaller repertoire. RTK rarefaction, the Chao1 estimator, and Recon v2.1 estimates of unobserved clonotypes were used to assess repertoire richness. For all TCRbeta clonotypes obtained by the gDNA method from a handful of donors, generation probabilities were computed with OLGA. TCRdb retrieved this table from immuneACCESS and kept in-frame rearrangements only. Not all clones are present; in checked studies, unresolved V genes account for under half, and no reason is known for the remainder. The DNA was the basis for D and trimming; V, J and clone size are from that table. In this sample the table shows approximately 2,000,000 clones, over 85% of which occur a single time. The leading ten clones occupy roughly 1.7% of the sample.

Reading from cysteine to phenylalanine, the CDR3 counts 15 amino acids. Only the CDR3 portion is preserved as DNA: 45 bases, with reading frame beginning at the first base. From a lookup of the germline V gene, CDR1 and CDR2 are LGHNA and YSLEER. V and J lose 4 bases and 0 bases, and a span of 10 bases separates them. CD8 naive samples were obtained by positive selection for CCR7 among CD45RO-negative cells, yielding a CD45RA+CCR7+ population from which TemRA cells were excluded. Donors were healthy HIV-negative adults with no recently reported acute infections or vaccinations. Only Caucasian adults living in Nashville, Tennessee, USA were represented among the donors. After blood collection by leukapheresis, PBMCs were isolated using Ficoll-Histopaque density gradient centrifugation and then cryopreserved in the vapor phase of liquid nitrogen. Analytical flow cytometry was used to check the purity and quantity of each magnetically sorted T cell population. From each sorted fraction, genomic DNA was isolated and quantified by UV absorbance on a Nanodrop 2000c.

The rearrangement joined TRBV4-3 to TRBJ2-1; matching of 5 bases hints at TRBD2 as the D gene. This receptor was obtained from a man aged 18 to 35 in good health. Some clones in this sample may be carry-over from other donors' samples. Sample: naive CD8+ T cells from PBMCs. The intended sense of this specimen's cell subset or site label: CD45RA+CCR7+. The sequenced DNA is TGCGCCAGCAGCCCTACTAGGGTCTCCTACAATGAGCAGTTCTTC. This yields the protein CASSPTRVSYNEQFF.